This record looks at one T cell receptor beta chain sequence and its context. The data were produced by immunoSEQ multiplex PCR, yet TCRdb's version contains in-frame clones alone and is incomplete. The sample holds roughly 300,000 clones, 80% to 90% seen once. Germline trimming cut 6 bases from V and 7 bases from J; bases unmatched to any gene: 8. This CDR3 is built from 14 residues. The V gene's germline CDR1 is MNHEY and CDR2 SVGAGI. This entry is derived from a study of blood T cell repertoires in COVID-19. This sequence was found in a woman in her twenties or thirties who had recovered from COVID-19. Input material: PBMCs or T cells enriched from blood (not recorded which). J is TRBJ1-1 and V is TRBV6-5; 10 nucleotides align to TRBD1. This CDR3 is CASRETGGSIEAFF. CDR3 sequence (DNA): TGTGCCAGCAGGGAGACAGGGGGCTCGATTGAAGCTTTCTTT.